Below, 17 T cell receptor beta chains from the same sample are listed, as sequenced in a study of cytomegalovirus exposure and HLA in healthy donors. In the PCR, 60 Vbeta and 13 Jbeta primers were used. Clones were sequenced by immunoSEQ multiplex PCR, and TCRdb holds only the in-frame ones, with some missing. The repertoire holds 110,000 or so clones, with 60% to 80% as singletons. Sequences were obtained from PBMCs. The receptors were sampled from a woman in her 30s in good health and CMV-seropositive.

V and J are TRBV7-3 and TRBJ2-1; D gene uncertain. CDR1 is SGHTA and CDR2 is FQGTGA in the germline V gene. The V end was cut by 5 bases, the J end by 9 bases, with 14 bases between. This CDR3 contains 13 residues. CDR3 residues: CASSLNLGVEQFF. CDR3 nucleotide sequence: TGTGCCAGCAGCCTTAACCTAGGCGTTGAGCAGTTCTTC.

Here the CDR3 DNA reads TGCGCCAGCTCGACCCCCGGGTCACAAAGAAACACCATATATTTT. The encoded protein is CASSTPGSQRNTIYF. The genes are TRBV4-1 and TRBJ1-3; D uncertain. This CDR3 comprises 15 residues. V was cut by 8 bases and J by 5 bases, with 19 bases left in between. In germline, CDR1 is MGHRA, CDR2 YSYEKL.

The CDR3 DNA reads as TGTGCCTGGAGGACTAGCGGGGAGACAGATACGCAGTATTTT. This codes for CAWRTSGETDTQYF. The chain has TRBV30 and TRBJ2-3; 11 positions agree with TRBD2. CDR3 length: 14 amino acids. V was clipped by 3 bases and J by 3 bases; unmatched bases: 2. Germline V lookup: CDR1 GTSNPN, CDR2 SVGIG (reference sequence). The full variable domain, in which reference TRBV30 and TRBJ2-3 provide the parts outside the CDR3, is SQTIHQWPATLVQPVGSPLSLECTVEGTSNPNLYWYRQAAGRGLQLLFYSVGIGQISSEVPQNLSASRPQDRQFILSSKKLLLSDSGFYLCAWRTSGETDTQYFGPGTRLTVL.

Comment on this clone: This same CDR3 is encoded by further DNA sequences in the sample. The genes are TRBV9 and TRBJ2-3; D gene unclear. The CDR3 is made up of 12 amino acids. Germline lookup yields CDR1 SGDLS and CDR2 YYNGEE. Between the trimmed V and J ends, which lost 0 bases and 5 bases, there was a span of 4 bases. The DNA for the CDR3 is TGTGCCAGCAGCGTAGGGCAAGATACGCAGTATTTT. It is translated as CASSVGQDTQYF.

The chain combines TRBV5-8 with TRBJ2-7; tentative D call: TRBD2 (5 bases). The germline CDR1 and CDR2 sequences are SGHTS and YDEGEE. V dropped 0 bases and J dropped 6 bases, with 13 bases sitting between them. The CDR3 has 14 amino acids. CDR3 loop: CASSLEGRGTEQYF. The CDR3 DNA reads TGTGCCAGCAGCTTGGAGGGTCGGGGAACCGAGCAGTACTTC. Full variable domain (outside the CDR3, taken from reference TRBV5-8 and TRBJ2-7): EAGVTQSPTHLIKTRGQQATLRCSPISGHTSVYWYQQALGLGLQFLLWYDEGEERNRGNFPPRFSGRQFPNYSSELNVNALELEDSALYLCASSLEGRGTEQYFGPGTRLTVT.

The J gene is TRBJ2-3, the V gene TRBV5-1; D perhaps matches TRBD1 (5 bases). V gave up 0 bases and J gave up 4 bases, with 12 bases separating them. Germline values: CDR1 SGHRS, CDR2 YFSETQ. The length of the CDR3 is 15 residues. CDR3 DNA sequence: TGCGCCAGCAGCTTGGCCCAGGGTGGCCCAGATACGCAGTATTTT. This encodes CASSLAQGGPDTQYF. The full variable domain, completed using reference TRBV5-1 and TRBJ2-3, is KAGVTQTPRYLIKTRGQQVTLSCSPISGHRSVSWYQQTPGQGLQFLFEYFSETQRNKGNFPGRFSGRQFSNSRSEMNVSTLELGDSALYLCASSLAQGGPDTQYFGPGTRLTVL.

J is TRBJ1-1 and V is TRBV19, with TRBD1 as a possible D gene (5 bases). This CDR3 has 18 residues. The germline CDR1 and CDR2 sequences are LNHDA and SQIVND (reference sequence). The V gene lost 3 bases and the J gene lost 6 bases, with 26 bases spanning the gap. This CDR3 reads CASSMSLPFFGTPSEAFF. The CDR3 DNA follows: TGTGCCAGTAGTATGTCTCTCCCCTTTTTTGGGACTCCCTCTGAAGCTTTCTTT.

A remark on this clone: The germline gene is not matched at one end of the junction; a read error may be the cause. V is TRBV7-7 and J is TRBJ2-3, with 12 bases matching TRBD2. The CDR3 runs 17 residues. CDR1 is SSHAT, CDR2 FNYEAQ, per germline (reference sequence). The CDR3 region is CASSLEASGRATDTQYF. CDR3 in DNA: TGTGCTAGCAGCTTAGAAGCTAGCGGGAGGGCCACAGATACGCAGTATTTT.

V and J are TRBV9 and TRBJ2-2, with D possibly TRBD1 on 5 matching bases. This CDR3 contains 15 residues. Per germline, CDR1 SGDLS and CDR2 YYNGEE. V gave up 7 bases and J gave up 6 bases, with 19 bases separating them. The CDR3 nucleotides read TGTGCCAGCTGCATAGGGGCAATGGGTCCCGGGGAGCTGTTTTTT. This codes for CASCIGAMGPGELFF.

As for this clone: In the same sample, other DNA sequences code for this CDR3. The genes are TRBV5-1 and TRBJ2-3; the D is unclear. Germline-derived CDR1 and CDR2 are SGHRS and YFSETQ. V dropped 0 bases and J dropped 0 bases, with 5 bases sitting between them. This CDR3 has 14 residues. CDR3 in amino acids: CASSLGQSTDTQYF. The DNA for the CDR3 is TGCGCCAGCAGCTTGGGCCAGAGCACAGATACGCAGTATTTT.

The V gene is TRBV18, the J gene TRBJ2-7, with a tentative D call TRBD2 (5 bases). Germline V lookup: CDR1 KGHSH, CDR2 LQKENI. The CDR3 length is 13 residues. Trimming cost V 6 bases and J 5 bases, with 14 bases left between them. The CDR3 DNA is TGTGCCAGCTCCTTCAACGGGGATCACGAGCAGTACTTC. It specifies CASSFNGDHEQYF.

The chain employs TRBV18 and TRBJ1-3; 9 bases fit TRBD1. This CDR3 region has 18 residues. With 3 bases clipped from V and 0 bases from J, the junction kept 9 bases outside the gene matches. Germline assignment: CDR1 KGHSH and CDR2 LQKENI. The CDR3 DNA reads TGTGCCAGCTCACCTTCCGGGACAGGGCCGAACTCTGGAAACACCATATATTTT. Residues: CASSPSGTGPNSGNTIYF.

The gene calls are TRBV19 and TRBJ2-6, with D tentatively TRBD2 (5 bases). The germline V gene has CDR1 LNHDA and CDR2 SQIVND (reference sequence). The CDR3 length is 15 residues. Between the trimmed V and J ends, which lost 5 bases and 2 bases, there was a span of 10 bases. In DNA, the CDR3 is TGTGCCAGTAGTCGGTCGGAGGCTGGGGCCAACGTCCTGACTTTC. Its protein product is CASSRSEAGANVLTF.

The chain carries TRBV5-6 and TRBJ2-2; D unclear. Trimming stripped 3 bases from V and 0 bases from J, with 6 bases between. Germline lookup yields CDR1 SGHDT and CDR2 YYEEEE. The CDR3 totals 14 residues. The CDR3 bases are TGTGCCAGCAGCTGGCAATCGAACACCGGGGAGCTGTTTTTT. Encoded protein: CASSWQSNTGELFF.

This clone is a singleton in its sample. The CDR3 protein is CATSRETGGGNGYTF. CDR3 nucleotides: TGTGCCACCAGCAGAGAAACAGGGGGCGGAAATGGCTACACCTTC. The chain employs TRBV15 and TRBJ1-2, with 9 positions matching TRBD1. The trim removed 0 bases at V and 6 bases at J, leaving 5 bases unmatched. The CDR3 loop spans 15 amino acids. Looked up from germline, CDR1 is LNHNV and CDR2 is YYDKDF (reference sequence). The full variable domain, rest sourced from reference TRBV15 and TRBJ1-2, is DAMVIQNPRYQVTQFGKPVTLSCSQTLNHNVMYWYQQKSSQAPKLLFHYYDKDFNNEADTPDNFQSRRPNTSFCFLDIRSPGLGDTAMYLCATSRETGGGNGYTFGSGTRLTVV.

On this clone itself: At one of its ends the junction is not consistent with the germline gene, which may arise from a read error. The chain is built from TRBV28 and TRBJ2-7; TRBD1 matches 8 bases. This CDR3 is built from 16 residues. The germline V gene has CDR1 MDHEN and CDR2 SYDVKM. The CDR3 is CASSIWGQASSYEQYF. Here the CDR3 DNA reads TGTGCCAGCAGTATATGGGGACAGGCGAGCTCCTACGAGCAGTACTTC.

This clone was counted once. The genes are TRBV27 and TRBJ1-5, with TRBD1 matching 10 bases. The J segment lost 7 bases and the V segment lost 5 bases, leaving 11 bases of the junction unmatched. Germline-derived CDR1 and CDR2 are MNHEY and SMNVEV (reference sequence). The CDR3 has 16 residues. CDR3 sequence reads: CASSPSVGQGIQPQHF. CDR3 bases: TGTGCCAGCAGTCCATCTGTGGGACAGGGGATCCAGCCCCAGCATTTT.